The clone carrying this TCR beta chain appeared many times. Its specificity is unknown. This entry is derived from a study of metastatic and nonmetastatic thyroid tumors. The wider study: Blood and tumor or nodule tissue repertoires from malignant and benign thyroid patients were compared.

Thyroid surgery was preceded by no treatment in any patient. General study points: Malignant tumors reportedly showed significantly higher TCR beta diversity than benign nodules in both blood and tumor.

Per the study methods: What underpinned the distant-metastasis classifier for papillary thyroid cancer was the set of CDR3 differences across clinicopathological groups. TCRdb reanalyzed the PCR reads via MiXCR. TCRdb assigned the V and J calls; the authors' analysis was not used. This repertoire shows more than 25,000 clones, roughly 10% found once; its top ten account for roughly a sixth. This CDR3 is 15 amino acids long. Between the trimmed V and J ends, which lost 0 bases and 4 bases, there was a span of 10 bases. CDR1 and CDR2 (germline): MNHNY, SVGAGI (reference sequence). J is TRBJ1-5 and V is TRBV6-6; D gene uncertain. Sequencing was done on a sample of blood. This TCR was sampled from a female donor with papillary thyroid cancer or a benign thyroid nodule (not recorded which). Some clones in this sample may be carry-over from other donors' samples. The CDR3 loop reads CASSYSSRVNQPQHF. For the CDR3, the DNA is TGTGCCAGCAGTTACTCGAGTCGGGTAAATCAGCCCCAGCATTTT.